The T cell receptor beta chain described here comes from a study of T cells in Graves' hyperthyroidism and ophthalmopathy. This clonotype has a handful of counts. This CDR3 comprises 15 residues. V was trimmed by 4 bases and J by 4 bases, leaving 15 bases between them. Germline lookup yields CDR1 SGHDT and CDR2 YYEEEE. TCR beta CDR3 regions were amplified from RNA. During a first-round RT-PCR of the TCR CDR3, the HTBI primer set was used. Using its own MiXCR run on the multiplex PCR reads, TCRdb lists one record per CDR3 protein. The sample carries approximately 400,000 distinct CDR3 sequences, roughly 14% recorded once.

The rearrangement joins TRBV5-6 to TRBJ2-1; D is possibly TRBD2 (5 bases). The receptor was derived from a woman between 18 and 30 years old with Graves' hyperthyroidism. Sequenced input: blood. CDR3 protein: CASSPSLRDYNEQFF. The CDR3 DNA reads TGTGCCAGCAGCCCCTCCCTTCGGGATTACAATGAGCAGTTCTTC.